Listed below are T cell receptor beta chains from one sample, sequenced in a study of CD8 T cells in Susac syndrome. MiXCR, applied by TCRdb to the immunoSEQ multiplex PCR reads, yields one record per CDR3 protein. Of about 240,000 distinct CDR3 sequences listed, 90% to 97% are singletons. The sequenced material came from CD4+ T cells from PBMCs. The receptors derive from a human donor with Susac syndrome. Both conserved end residues are part of each CDR3. The D gene is left open where the match is weak. Expanded clones are given a class, and other clones once, few, many or no size at all.

>TRBV30|TRBJ2-4|TRBD2|once
TGTGCCTGGAGTGAGCTAGCGGGAACGAAAAACATTCAGTACTTC
CAWSELAGTKNIQYF
>TRBV7-9|TRBJ2-5|NA|NA
TGTGCCAGCAGCTTCATTGGGAGGGAGACCCAGTACTTC
CASSFIGRETQYF
>TRBV30|TRBJ2-1|TRBD1|NA
TGTGCCTGGAGCAGGGACAGGGATAATGAGCAGTTCTTC
CAWSRDRDNEQFF
>TRBV20-1|TRBJ1-1|NA|once
TGCAGTGCAAGGACAGCTGGGGTCACTGAAGCTTTCTTT
CSARTAGVTEAFF
>TRBV20-1|TRBJ1-5|NA|NA
TGCAGTGCTAGAGATATTCGGGGAAGGAGCAGGGTCAGCAATCAGCCCCAGCATTTT
CSARDIRGRSRVSNQPQHF
>TRBV9|TRBJ1-5|NA|NA
TGTGCCAGCAGCCTCGACTCCCATCAGCCCCAGCATTTT
CASSLDSHQPQHF
>TRBV13|TRBJ2-3|NA|few
TGTGCCAGCAGCTTAGGCGCCACAGATACGCAGTATTTT
CASSLGATDTQYF
>TRBV2|TRBJ2-1|NA|NA
TGTGCCAGCAGTGGGATAGGGAGTTCGGAGTTCTTC
CASSGIGSSEFF
>TRBV7-8|TRBJ2-1|TRBD1|NA
TGTGCCAGCAGCCTCCGACAGGGGTACGATGAGCAGTTCTTC
CASSLRQGYDEQFF
>TRBV7-8|TRBJ2-5|TRBD1|NA
TGTGCCAGCAGCGCCCTTAACAGGGGCCAAGAGACCCAGTACTTC
CASSALNRGQETQYF
>TRBV18|TRBJ2-3|TRBD2|NA
TGTGCCAGCTCACCAGTACGTGCGGGAGGGCCGGCAGATACGCAGTATTTT
CASSPVRAGGPADTQYF
>TRBV12-3/TRBV12-4|TRBJ2-4|NA|NA
TGTGCCAGCAGTTTGTGGCAGGGGATGGCCAAAAACATTCAGTACTTC
CASSLWQGMAKNIQYF
>TRBV18|TRBJ1-1|NA|NA
TGTGCCAGCTCACCATCGCTGGGTGATTTATCCACTGAAGCTTTCTTT
CASSPSLGDLSTEAFF
>TRBV4-2|TRBJ2-1|NA|NA
TGTGCCAGCAGCCAAGGGGGGACGGACTACAATGAGCAGTTCTTC
CASSQGGTDYNEQFF
>TRBV14|TRBJ2-3|NA|NA
TGTGCCAGCAGCCAAGGGCGGGGGCGCATGTCAGATACGCAGTATTTT
CASSQGRGRMSDTQYF
>TRBV7-9|TRBJ1-4|NA|NA
TGTGCCAGCAGCTTTTCAGCAACTAATGAAAAACTGTTTTTT
CASSFSATNEKLFF
>TRBV24-1|TRBJ2-3|TRBD2|NA
TGTGCCACCAGTGATCCTACTAGCGGGGAGCGCACAGATACGCAGTATTTT
CATSDPTSGERTDTQYF
>TRBV24-1|TRBJ2-1|TRBD2|NA
TGTGCCACCAGTGATCCCCGCTTTGGGGGGGGAATGGGTGAGCAGTTCTTC
CATSDPRFGGGMGEQFF
>TRBV20-1|TRBJ2-1|TRBD2|NA
TGCAGTGCTAGTGGGAGGGCGGTCCACAATGAGCAGTTCTTC
CSASGRAVHNEQFF
>TRBV7-9|TRBJ2-1|NA|NA
TGTGCCAGCAGCGCTCGAGGACTCTCCGTTTCGGATGAGCAGTTCTTC
CASSARGLSVSDEQFF
>TRBV18|TRBJ1-1|NA|NA
TGTGCCAGCTCACCTCCCACAGGGACGAACACTGAAGCTTTCTTT
CASSPPTGTNTEAFF
>TRBV20-1|TRBJ2-2|NA|NA
TGCAGTGCCAAACGGGGCACCTACACCGGGGAGCTGTTTTTT
CSAKRGTYTGELFF
>TRBV29-1|TRBJ2-1|NA|NA
TGCAGCGTCGAGGTCAGGCACAATGAGCAGTTCTTC
CSVEVRHNEQFF
>TRBV9|TRBJ2-5|NA|NA
TGTGCCAGCAGCGTAGTGGTGGGGGGGGCAGAGACCCAGTACTTC
CASSVVVGGAETQYF
>TRBV10-3|TRBJ2-3|TRBD2|NA
TGTGCCATCAGACTAGCGGAGCACACAGATACGCAGTATTTT
CAIRLAEHTDTQYF
>TRBV7-2|TRBJ2-1|TRBD2|NA
TGTGCCAGCAGCGACGGGACTACCCCCAATGAGCAGTTCTTC
CASSDGTTPNEQFF
>TRBV23-1|TRBJ2-5|NA|once
TGCGCCAGCAGTCAATCGAGGGACGCCAGAGGATCGGACCAAGAGACCCAGTACTTC
CASSQSRDARGSDQETQYF
>TRBV20-1|TRBJ2-1|NA|NA
TGCAGTGCTAGAGATCTCGCGGGAATTGGGCACAATGAGCAGTTCTTC
CSARDLAGIGHNEQFF
>TRBV4-1|TRBJ2-7|NA|NA
TGCGCCAGCAGCCAGCGGGCCTTAAACTCCTACGAGCAGTACTTC
CASSQRALNSYEQYF
>TRBV5-4|TRBJ2-1|NA|NA
TGTGCCAGCAGCCCCTACATCGCTTACAATGAGCAGTTCTTC
CASSPYIAYNEQFF
>TRBV18|TRBJ1-1|NA|NA
TGTGCCAGCTCACCATCGGCCGCAGGACTTACTGAAGCTTTCTTT
CASSPSAAGLTEAFF
>TRBV29-1|TRBJ2-5|TRBD1|NA
TGCAGCGTCGAGGGGACAGGAAACCAAGAGACCCAGTACTTC
CSVEGTGNQETQYF
>TRBV3-1|TRBJ2-1|NA|NA
TGTGCCAGCAGCCAAGGGACAGCCCAGAACTATTTCTACAATGAGCAGTTCTTC
CASSQGTAQNYFYNEQFF
>TRBV12-3/TRBV12-4|TRBJ2-3|TRBD2|NA
TGTGCCAGCAGTCCCACGGGACTAGCGGGTCCAGATACGCAGTATTTT
CASSPTGLAGPDTQYF
>TRBV30|TRBJ1-5|NA|NA
TGTGCCTGGAGAGGAAGTGAATATCAGCCCCAGCATTTT
CAWRGSEYQPQHF
>TRBV5-1|TRBJ1-2|TRBD1|once
TGCGCCAGCAGCTGGACAGGGTTCGGCTACACCTTC
CASSWTGFGYTF
>TRBV7-9|TRBJ2-6|NA|NA
TGTGCCAGCATCCTATCTGGGGCCAACGTCCTGACTTTC
CASILSGANVLTF